This TCR beta chain was retrieved from a study of blood T cell repertoires in COVID-19. Only a few counts were recorded for this clone. The CDR3 contains 16 residues. Germline CDR1 LGHDT, CDR2 YNNKEL (reference sequence). The ends were cut back, 1 base at V and 8 bases at J, with 20 bases in the middle. Measured with immunoSEQ multiplex PCR; TCRdb has only the in-frame clones, and not every one. The data show about 110,000 clones, approximately 88% seen once. The clonotype was recovered from a man in his forties with active or convalescent COVID-19. The sample was peripheral blood. The rearrangement uses TRBV3-1 (or the pseudogene TRBV3-2) and TRBJ1-2; D gene uncertain. In DNA, the CDR3 is TGTGCCAGCAGCCAAGCAGCCATAACCCTTGCGGGCGGCTACACCTTC. Translated, it gives CASSQAAITLAGGYTF.